The subject of this entry is one T cell receptor beta chain. Its antigen is unidentified. Naive CD8 cells were CD45RO-negative, positively selected for CCR7, excluding terminally differentiated effector memory CD45RA+ cells. The CDR3 loop spans 12 amino acids. Between the trimmed V and J ends, which lost 0 bases and 8 bases, there was a span of 10 bases. Per the germline V gene, CDR1 is GTSNPN and CDR2 is SVGIG (reference sequence). This sample was included in a study of shared clonotypes between healthy human individuals. Study overall: CD8 memory received one plate per donor, CD8 naive two, CD4 memory three and CD4 naive three.

When replicate PCRs were run on sorted subsets, they used about 200 ng DNA, roughly 30,000 T cell genomes. Produced via immunoSEQ multiplex PCR; TCRdb's table is partial and in-frame only. Here the sample spans millions of clones, 85% to 95% being singletons. Whole-study findings and limits: It was only blood that was sampled, and tissue repertoires likely differ.

The sequence came from a man between 18 and 35 years old in good health. Some clones in this sample may be carry-over from other donors' samples. The source material was naive CD8+ T cells from PBMCs. This chain connects TRBV30 to TRBJ1-2, with D possibly being TRBD1 (5 bases). The CDR3 DNA is TGTGCCTGGAGTGTACTCACAGGCGGCTACACCTTC. It yields the protein CAWSVLTGGYTF.